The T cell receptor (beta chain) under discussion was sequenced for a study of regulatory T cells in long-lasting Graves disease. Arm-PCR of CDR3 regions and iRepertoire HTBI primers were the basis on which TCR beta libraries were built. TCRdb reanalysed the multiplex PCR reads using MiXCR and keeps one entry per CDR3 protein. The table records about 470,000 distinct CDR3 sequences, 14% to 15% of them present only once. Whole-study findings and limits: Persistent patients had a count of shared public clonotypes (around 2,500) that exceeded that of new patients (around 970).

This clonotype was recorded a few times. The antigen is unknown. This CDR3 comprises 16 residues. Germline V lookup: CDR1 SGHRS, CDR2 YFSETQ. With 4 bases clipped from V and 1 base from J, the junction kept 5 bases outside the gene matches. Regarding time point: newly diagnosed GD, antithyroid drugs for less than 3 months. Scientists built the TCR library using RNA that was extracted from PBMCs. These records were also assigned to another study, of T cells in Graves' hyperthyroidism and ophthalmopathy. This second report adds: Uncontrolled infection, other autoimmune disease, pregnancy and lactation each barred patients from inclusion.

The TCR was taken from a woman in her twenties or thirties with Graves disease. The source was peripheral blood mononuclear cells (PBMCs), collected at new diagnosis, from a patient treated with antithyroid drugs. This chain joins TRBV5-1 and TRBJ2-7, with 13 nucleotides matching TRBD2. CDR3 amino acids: CASSRGTSGMSYEQYF. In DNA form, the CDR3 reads TGCGCCAGCAGCAGGGGGACTAGCGGGATGTCCTACGAGCAGTACTTC.